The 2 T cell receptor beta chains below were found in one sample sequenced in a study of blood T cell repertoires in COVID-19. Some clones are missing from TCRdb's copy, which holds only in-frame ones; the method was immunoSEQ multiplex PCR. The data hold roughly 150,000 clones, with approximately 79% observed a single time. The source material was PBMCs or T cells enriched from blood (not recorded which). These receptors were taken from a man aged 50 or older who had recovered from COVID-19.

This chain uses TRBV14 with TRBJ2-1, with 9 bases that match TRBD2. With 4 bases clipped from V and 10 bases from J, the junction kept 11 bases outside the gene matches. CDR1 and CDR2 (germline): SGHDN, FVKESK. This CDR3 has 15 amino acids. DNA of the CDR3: TGTGCCAGCAGCCCGGGCCCCTTAGCGGGGGAGGAGCAGTTCTTC. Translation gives CASSPGPLAGEEQFF.

The DNA of the CDR3 is TGCGCCAGCAGCTTGGGTGGACTAGCGACAGATACGCAGTATTTT. Its protein product is CASSLGGLATDTQYF. This chain connects TRBV5-1 to TRBJ2-3; 9 bases agree with TRBD2. Trimming cost V 0 bases and J 3 bases; bases outside gene matches: 2. The CDR3 extends over 15 amino acids. Germline lookup yields CDR1 SGHRS and CDR2 YFSETQ.